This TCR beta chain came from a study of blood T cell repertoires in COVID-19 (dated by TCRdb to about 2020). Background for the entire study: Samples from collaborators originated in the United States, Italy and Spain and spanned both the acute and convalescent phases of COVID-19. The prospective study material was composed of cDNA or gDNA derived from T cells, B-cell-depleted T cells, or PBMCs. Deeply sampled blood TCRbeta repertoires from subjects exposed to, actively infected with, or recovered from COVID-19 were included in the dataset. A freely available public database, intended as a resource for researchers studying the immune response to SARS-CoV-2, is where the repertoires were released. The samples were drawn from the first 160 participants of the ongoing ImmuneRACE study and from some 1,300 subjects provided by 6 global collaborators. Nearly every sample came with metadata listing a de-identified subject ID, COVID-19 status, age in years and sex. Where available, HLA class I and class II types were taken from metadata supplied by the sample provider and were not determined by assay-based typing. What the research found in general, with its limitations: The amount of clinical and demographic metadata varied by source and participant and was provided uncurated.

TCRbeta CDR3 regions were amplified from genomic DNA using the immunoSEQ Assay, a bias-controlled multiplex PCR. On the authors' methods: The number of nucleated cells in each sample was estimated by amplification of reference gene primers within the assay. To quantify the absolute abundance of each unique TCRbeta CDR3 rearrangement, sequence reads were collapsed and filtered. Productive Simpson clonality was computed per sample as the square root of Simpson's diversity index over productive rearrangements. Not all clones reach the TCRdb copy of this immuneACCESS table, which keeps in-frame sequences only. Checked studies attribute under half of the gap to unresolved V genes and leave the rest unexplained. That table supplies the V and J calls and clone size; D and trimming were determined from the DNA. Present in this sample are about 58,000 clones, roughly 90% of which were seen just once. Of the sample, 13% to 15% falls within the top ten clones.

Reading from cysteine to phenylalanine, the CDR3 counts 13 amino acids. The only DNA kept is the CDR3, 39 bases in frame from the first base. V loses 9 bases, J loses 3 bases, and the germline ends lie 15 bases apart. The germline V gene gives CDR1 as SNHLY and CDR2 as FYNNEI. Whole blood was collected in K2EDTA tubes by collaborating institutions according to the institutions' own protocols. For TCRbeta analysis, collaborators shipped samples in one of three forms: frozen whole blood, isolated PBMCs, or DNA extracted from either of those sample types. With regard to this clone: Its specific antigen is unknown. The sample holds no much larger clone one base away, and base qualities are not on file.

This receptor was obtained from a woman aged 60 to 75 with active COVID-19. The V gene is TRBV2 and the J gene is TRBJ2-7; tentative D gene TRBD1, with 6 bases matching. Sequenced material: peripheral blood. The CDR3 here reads CASFRQDLYEQYF. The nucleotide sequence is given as TGTGCCAGTTTCCGACAGGACCTCTACGAGCAGTACTTC.